These 14 T cell receptor beta chains originate from one sample sequenced in a study of pediatric ulcerative colitis. The rectum was sampled with one to two pinch biopsies at colonoscopy. TCRdb's table, derived via immunoSEQ multiplex PCR, lists solely in-frame clones and lacks some. The sample shows over 30,000 clones, 80% to 85% of them seen only once. What was sequenced was gut tissue. Receptors originate from a boy aged 5-17 years with mild ulcerative colitis.

The CDR3 sequence is CASSGRGQGLSYEQYF. DNA for the CDR3: TGCGCCAGCAGCGGGCGGGGACAGGGGCTCTCCTACGAGCAGTACTTC. This chain joins TRBV5-1 and TRBJ2-7, with 10 nucleotides matching TRBD1. The V and J ends lost 4 bases and 0 bases, in that order; junction bases with no gene match: 7. The CDR3 length is 16 residues. CDR1 and CDR2 from the germline V gene are SGHRS and YFSETQ. The full variable domain, in which reference TRBV5-1 and TRBJ2-7 provide the parts outside the CDR3, is KAGVTQTPRYLIKTRGQQVTLSCSPISGHRSVSWYQQTPGQGLQFLFEYFSETQRNKGNFPGRFSGRQFSNSRSEMNVSTLELGDSALYLCASSGRGQGLSYEQYFGPGTRLTVT.

CDR3 DNA: TGCGCCAGCAGCCAACGCGGGGGGCGAAGCACAGATACGCAGTATTTT. This sequence encodes CASSQRGGRSTDTQYF. The rearrangement uses TRBV4-1 and TRBJ2-3; 8 bases line up with TRBD2. Germline assignment: CDR1 MGHRA and CDR2 YSYEKL. The CDR3 has 16 amino acids. V was pared by 2 bases and J by 0 bases, with 4 bases of the junction left unmatched.

J is TRBJ1-6 and V is TRBV6-1, with no clear D. Germline CDR1 is MNHNS and CDR2 is SASEGT. CDR3 size: 14 residues. Between the trimmed V and J ends, which lost 4 bases and 6 bases, there was a span of 10 bases. The CDR3: CASSASPRNSPLHF. CDR3 coding DNA: TGTGCCAGCAGTGCTAGCCCACGTAATTCACCCCTCCACTTT.

The chain's CDR3 is CASMKGQGAYNEQFF. As DNA, the CDR3 is TGTGCCAGCATGAAGGGACAGGGGGCCTACAATGAGCAGTTCTTC. J is TRBJ2-1 and V is TRBV27; TRBD1 matches 11 bases. V shed 7 bases and J 2 bases; nucleotides not matched to a gene: 4. This CDR3 is 15 amino acids long. Germline CDR1 is MNHEY and CDR2 is SMNVEV (reference sequence).

The chain combines TRBV7-8 with TRBJ2-5, with 10 bases that match TRBD2. J lost 1 base, V lost 5 bases, and 7 bases had no gene match. Germline V gene lookup returns CDR1 SGHVS and CDR2 FQNEAQ. The CDR3 is 16 residues long. CDR3 nucleotides: TGTGCCAGCAGCCCGAAGCGGGGGGGCCGCCAAGAGACCCAGTACTTC. Its protein product is CASSPKRGGRQETQYF.

The CDR3 nucleotides read TGTGCCAGCAGCGCCCAGGGTTGGACTGAAGCTTTCTTT. This translates into CASSAQGWTEAFF. This sequence joins TRBV5-4 and TRBJ1-1, with D tentatively TRBD1 (5 bases). The CDR3 covers 13 residues. V shed 4 bases and J shed 5 bases, with 12 bases lying between them. From germline, CDR1 is SGHNT and CDR2 YYREEE (reference sequence).

This chain uses TRBV27 with TRBJ1-5; 7 bases line up with TRBD1. CDR1 is MNHEY and CDR2 is SMNVEV in the germline V gene (reference sequence). This CDR3 comprises 15 residues. V lost 3 bases to trimming and J lost 6 bases; unmatched junction nucleotides: 8. The DNA for the CDR3 is TGTGCCAGCAGTTTGGGAGGGGGCGCGATTCAGCCCCAGCATTTT. Translation gives CASSLGGGAIQPQHF.

The chain joins TRBV7-8 to TRBJ2-3; no definite D call. Trimming took off 1 base at V and 7 bases at J, with 9 bases between the two ends. The CDR3 spans 13 residues. Germline values: CDR1 SGHVS, CDR2 FQNEAQ. In nucleotides, the CDR3 is TGTGCCAGCAGCTTAGGTCAGGTGTATACGCAGTATTTT. The encoded protein is CASSLGQVYTQYF.

V and J are TRBV7-6 and TRBJ2-7, with a weak D call TRBD1 (6 bases). V was shortened by 5 bases and J by 1 base, with 9 bases between the two germline ends. Germline lookup yields CDR1 SGHVS and CDR2 FNYEAQ. The CDR3 length is 13 residues. This CDR3 reads CASSIGQSYEQYF. CDR3 DNA: TGTGCCAGCAGCATCGGACAGTCCTACGAGCAGTACTTC.

The CDR3 here is CASSQDLVLAGVGEQYF. For the CDR3, the DNA is TGCGCCAGCAGCCAAGATCTAGTTCTAGCGGGGGTAGGCGAGCAGTACTTC. The genes are TRBV4-1 and TRBJ2-7; 10 nucleotides match TRBD2. After removal of 0 bases from V and 6 bases from J, the junction contained 11 bases not matched to a gene. CDR1 MGHRA and CDR2 YSYEKL come from the germline V gene. The CDR3 has 17 residues.

The chain joins TRBV4-1 to TRBJ2-5, with D perhaps given as TRBD1 or TRBD2 (5 bases each). Deletions cut 4 bases from V and 2 bases from J, with 8 bases between. Germline lookup yields CDR1 MGHRA and CDR2 YSYEKL. The CDR3 extends over 13 amino acids. CDR3 protein: CASSPWGQETQYF. The CDR3 region has the DNA TGCGCCAGCAGCCCGTGGGGGCAAGAGACCCAGTACTTC.

The V call is TRBV10-3, the J call TRBJ2-1; D not resolved. Per germline, CDR1 ENHRY and CDR2 SYGVKD. This CDR3 has 15 residues. V lost 0 bases to trimming and J lost 4 bases, with 10 bases between them. The CDR3 DNA reads TGTGCCATCAGTGAGTCGTCCGGCCGATACAATGAGCAGTTCTTC. Its protein is CAISESSGRYNEQFF.

This rearrangement joins TRBV2 to TRBJ1-2; D remains ambiguous. V was shortened by 8 bases and J by 4 bases, with 11 bases between the two germline ends. Germline values: CDR1 SNHLY, CDR2 FYNNEI. The CDR3 contains 12 residues. CDR3: CASGGRGYGYTF. The CDR3 nucleotides are TGTGCCAGCGGCGGGCGGGGCTATGGCTACACCTTC.

The chain combines TRBV5-4 with TRBJ2-7, with 8 bases fitting TRBD1. Trimming cost V 4 bases and J 10 bases; bases outside gene matches: 13. The CDR3 consists of 14 residues. Germline CDR1 is SGHNT and CDR2 is YYREEE (reference sequence). CDR3 in DNA: TGTGCCAGCAGCCCCCGAGGGCTACAGGGGGTCCAGTACTTC. This gives the protein CASSPRGLQGVQYF.